This T cell receptor beta chain emerged from a study of shared clonotypes between healthy human individuals. Study at large: A couple of women and a few men aged 18 to 49 served as donors.

All donors were healthy HIV-negative adults lacking recent acute infections or vaccinations. Only Caucasian adults living in Nashville, Tennessee served as donors. CDR3 length: 17 amino acids. Profiling relied on immunoSEQ multiplex PCR, and the TCRdb table lists in-frame clones only, not all of them. The sample lists roughly 1,500,000 clones; 95% to 99% were seen once. What was sequenced was naive CD4+ T cells sorted from blood. The subset was: CD45RA+ positively selected. The V gene is TRBV1, the J gene TRBJ2-2; TRBD2, the table's D call, was not compared with the DNA. TRBV1 is a documented pseudogene. The source of this sequence is a man aged 30 to 45 in good health. The CDR3, as DNA: TGCACCAGCAGCCAAGATCGGCGGGGAGCGAACACCGGGGAGCTGTTTTTT. Encoded protein: CTSSQDRRGANTGELFF.